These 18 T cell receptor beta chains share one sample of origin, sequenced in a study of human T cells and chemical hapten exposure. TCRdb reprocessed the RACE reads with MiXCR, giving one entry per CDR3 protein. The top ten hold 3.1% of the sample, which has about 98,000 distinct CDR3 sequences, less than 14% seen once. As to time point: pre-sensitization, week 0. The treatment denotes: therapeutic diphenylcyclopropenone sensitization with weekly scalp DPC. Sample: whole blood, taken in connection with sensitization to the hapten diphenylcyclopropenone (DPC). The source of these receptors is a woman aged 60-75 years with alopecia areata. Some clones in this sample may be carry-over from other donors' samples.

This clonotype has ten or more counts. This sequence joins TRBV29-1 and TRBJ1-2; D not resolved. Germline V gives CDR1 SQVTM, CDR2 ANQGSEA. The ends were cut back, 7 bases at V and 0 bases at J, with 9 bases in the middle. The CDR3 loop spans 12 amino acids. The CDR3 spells CSAYMSNYGYTF. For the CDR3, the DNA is TGCAGCGCTTACATGTCTAACTATGGCTACACCTTC.

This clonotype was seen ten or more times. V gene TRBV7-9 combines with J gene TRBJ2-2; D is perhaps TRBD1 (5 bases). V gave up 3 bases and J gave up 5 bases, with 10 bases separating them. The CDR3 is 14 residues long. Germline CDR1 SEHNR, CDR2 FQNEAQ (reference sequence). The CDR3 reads CASSLTVRTGELFF. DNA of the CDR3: TGTGCCAGCAGCTTGACAGTTAGGACCGGGGAGCTGTTTTTT.

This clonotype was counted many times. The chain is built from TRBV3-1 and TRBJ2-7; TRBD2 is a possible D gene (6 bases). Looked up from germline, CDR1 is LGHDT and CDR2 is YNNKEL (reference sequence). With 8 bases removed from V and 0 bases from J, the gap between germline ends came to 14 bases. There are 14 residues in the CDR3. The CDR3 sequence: CASARTEGSYEQYF. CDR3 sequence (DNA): TGTGCCAGCGCCCGGACGGAGGGCTCCTACGAGCAGTACTTC.

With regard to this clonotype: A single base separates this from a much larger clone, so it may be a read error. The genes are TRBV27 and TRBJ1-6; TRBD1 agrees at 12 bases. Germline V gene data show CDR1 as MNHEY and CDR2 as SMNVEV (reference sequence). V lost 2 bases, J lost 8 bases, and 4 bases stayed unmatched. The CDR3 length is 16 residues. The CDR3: CASSLGTGGFHSPLHF. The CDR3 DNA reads TGTGCCAGCAGTTTAGGGACAGGGGGCTTTCATTCACCCCTCCACTTT.

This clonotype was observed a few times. DNA for the CDR3: TGTGCCAGCAGCCAAGATATGAGGGCGAGAAACTATGGCTACACCTTC. Translated, it gives CASSQDMRARNYGYTF. The rearrangement joins TRBV4-2 to TRBJ1-2, with unresolved D. V lost 0 bases to trimming and J lost 2 bases, with 13 bases between them. Germline values: CDR1 LGHNA, CDR2 YNFKEQ. This CDR3 is 16 amino acids long.

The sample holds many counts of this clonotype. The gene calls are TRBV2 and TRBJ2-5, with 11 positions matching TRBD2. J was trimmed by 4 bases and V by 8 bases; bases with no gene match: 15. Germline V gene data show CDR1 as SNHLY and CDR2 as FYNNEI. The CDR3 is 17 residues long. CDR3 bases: TGTGCCAGCCCAAGGTCCCTTAGCGGGGGGGCCCTAGAGACCCAGTACTTC. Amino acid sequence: CASPRSLSGGALETQYF.

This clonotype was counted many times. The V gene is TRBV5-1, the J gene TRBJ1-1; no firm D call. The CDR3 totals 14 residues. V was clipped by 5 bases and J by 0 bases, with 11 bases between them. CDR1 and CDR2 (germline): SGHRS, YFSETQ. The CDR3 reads CASREFGMNTEAFF. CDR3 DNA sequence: TGCGCCAGCAGGGAGTTTGGTATGAACACTGAAGCTTTCTTT. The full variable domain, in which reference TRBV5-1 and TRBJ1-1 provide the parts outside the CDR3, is KAGVTQTPRYLIKTRGQQVTLSCSPISGHRSVSWYQQTPGQGLQFLFEYFSETQRNKGNFPGRFSGRQFSNSRSEMNVSTLELGDSALYLCASREFGMNTEAFFGQGTRLTVV.

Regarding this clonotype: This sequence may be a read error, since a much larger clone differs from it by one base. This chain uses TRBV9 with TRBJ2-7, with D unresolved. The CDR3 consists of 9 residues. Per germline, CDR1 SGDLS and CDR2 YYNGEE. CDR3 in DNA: TGTGCCAGCCTATACGTGCAGTACTTC. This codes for CASLYVQYF.

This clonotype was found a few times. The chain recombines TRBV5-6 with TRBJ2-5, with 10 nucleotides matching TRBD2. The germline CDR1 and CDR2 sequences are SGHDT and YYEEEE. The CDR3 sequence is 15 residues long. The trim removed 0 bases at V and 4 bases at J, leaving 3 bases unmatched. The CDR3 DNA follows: TGTGCCAGCAGCTTGGTTAGCGGGGGGACAGAGACCCAGTACTTC. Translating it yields CASSLVSGGTETQYF.

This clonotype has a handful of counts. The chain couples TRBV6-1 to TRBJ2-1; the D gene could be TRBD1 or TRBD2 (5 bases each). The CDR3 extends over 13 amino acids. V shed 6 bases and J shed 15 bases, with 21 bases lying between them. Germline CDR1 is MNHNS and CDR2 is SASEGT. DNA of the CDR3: TGTGCCAGCAGGGATACAGGTTCGAGGGGTCGGTTCTTC. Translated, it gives CASRDTGSRGRFF.

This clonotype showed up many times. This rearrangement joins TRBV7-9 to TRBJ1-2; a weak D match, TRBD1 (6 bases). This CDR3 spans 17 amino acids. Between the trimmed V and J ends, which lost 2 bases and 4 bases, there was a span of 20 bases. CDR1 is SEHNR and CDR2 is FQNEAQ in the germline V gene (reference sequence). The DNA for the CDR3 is TGTGCCAGCAGCTTAAGGGGCGGGGACACGACCTTCTATGGCTACACCTTC. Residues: CASSLRGGDTTFYGYTF.

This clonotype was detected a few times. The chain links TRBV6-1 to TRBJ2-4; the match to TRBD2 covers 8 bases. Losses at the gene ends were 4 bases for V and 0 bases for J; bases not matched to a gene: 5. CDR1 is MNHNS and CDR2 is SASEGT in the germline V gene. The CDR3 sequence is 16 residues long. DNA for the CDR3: TGTGCCAGCAGTGGCGGGGGGCAAGGAGCCAAAAACATTCAGTACTTC. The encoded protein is CASSGGGQGAKNIQYF.

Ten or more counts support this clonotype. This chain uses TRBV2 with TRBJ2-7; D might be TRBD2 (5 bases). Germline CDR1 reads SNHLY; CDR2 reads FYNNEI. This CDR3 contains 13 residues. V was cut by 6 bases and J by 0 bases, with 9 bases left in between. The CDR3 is CASSKDYSYEQYF. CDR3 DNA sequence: TGTGCCAGCAGCAAAGACTACTCCTACGAGCAGTACTTC.

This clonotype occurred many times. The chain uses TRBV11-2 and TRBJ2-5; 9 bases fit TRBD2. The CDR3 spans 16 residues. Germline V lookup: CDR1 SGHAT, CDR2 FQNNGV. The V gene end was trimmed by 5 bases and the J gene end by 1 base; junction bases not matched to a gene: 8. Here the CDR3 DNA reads TGTGCCAGCAGCCGACGTGGCGGGGGGGCCCAAGAGACCCAGTACTTC. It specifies CASSRRGGGAQETQYF. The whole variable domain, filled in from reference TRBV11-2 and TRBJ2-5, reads EAGVAQSPRYKIIEKRQSVAFWCNPISGHATLYWYQQILGQGPKLLIQFQNNGVVDDSQLPKDRFSAERLKGVDSTLKIQPAKLEDSAVYLCASSRRGGGAQETQYFGPGTRLLVL.

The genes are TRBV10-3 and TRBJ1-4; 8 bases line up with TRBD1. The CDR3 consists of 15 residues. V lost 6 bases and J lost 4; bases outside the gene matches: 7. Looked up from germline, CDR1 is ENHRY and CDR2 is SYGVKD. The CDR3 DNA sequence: TGTGCCATCAGAGAACGGACAGGGAATAATGAAAAACTGTTTTTT. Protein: CAIRERTGNNEKLFF.

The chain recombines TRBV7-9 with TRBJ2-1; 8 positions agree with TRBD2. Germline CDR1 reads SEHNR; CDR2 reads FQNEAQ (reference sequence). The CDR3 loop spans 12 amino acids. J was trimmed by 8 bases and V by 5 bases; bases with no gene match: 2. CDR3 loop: CASSRGGDEQFF. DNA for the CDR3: TGTGCCAGCAGCCGGGGGGGCGATGAGCAGTTCTTC.

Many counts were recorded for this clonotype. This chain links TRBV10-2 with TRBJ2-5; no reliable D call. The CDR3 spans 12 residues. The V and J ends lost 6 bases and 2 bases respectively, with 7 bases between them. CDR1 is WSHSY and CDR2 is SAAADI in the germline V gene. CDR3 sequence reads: CASRQAQETQYF. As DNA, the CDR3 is TGCGCCAGCAGGCAGGCGCAAGAGACCCAGTACTTC.

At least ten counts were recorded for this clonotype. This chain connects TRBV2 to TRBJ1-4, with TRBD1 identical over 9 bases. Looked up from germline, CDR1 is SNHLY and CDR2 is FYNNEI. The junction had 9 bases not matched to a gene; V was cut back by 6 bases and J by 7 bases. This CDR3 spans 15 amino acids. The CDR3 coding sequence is TGTGCCAGCAGCCTGGCGGGACAGGGTTTTGAAAAACTGTTTTTT. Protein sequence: CASSLAGQGFEKLFF.